This entry lists 16 T cell receptor beta chains sequenced from one sample in a study of cytomegalovirus exposure and HLA in healthy donors. Primers: 60 Vbeta forward and 13 Jbeta reverse. Profiling relied on immunoSEQ multiplex PCR, and the TCRdb table lists in-frame clones only, not all of them. The sample holds some 140,000 clones, roughly three quarters seen once. Material for sequencing was PBMCs. The receptors were sampled from a man aged 25 to 40 in good health and CMV-seronegative.

The chain uses TRBV28 and TRBJ2-2; D unresolved. The CDR3 loop spans 16 amino acids. Germline CDR1 reads MDHEN; CDR2 reads SYDVKM. Trimming removed 9 bases from V and 2 bases from J, with 19 bases in between. CDR3 protein: CASLTRLRLNTGELFF. In DNA, the CDR3 is TGTGCCAGTCTAACTCGATTGAGGTTAAACACCGGGGAGCTGTTTTTT.

The chain employs TRBV5-6 and TRBJ2-5, with a possible D match to TRBD1 (5 bases). Matching the DNA end better, TRBJ2-7 makes the J call doubtful. Germline-derived CDR1 and CDR2 are SGHDT and YYEEEE. The CDR3 contains 13 residues. Here the CDR3 DNA reads TGTGCCAGCAGCCCCGCGACAGCCTACGAGCAGTACTTC. Amino acids: CASSPATAYEQYF.

J is TRBJ2-3 and V is TRBV7-2; the match to TRBD1 covers 12 bases. The CDR3 runs 13 residues. Germline CDR1 SGHTA, CDR2 FQGNSA. V gave up 3 bases and J gave up 13 bases; unmatched junction bases: 5. The CDR3 DNA is TGTGCCAGCAGCTTGGCCGGGACAGGGGGCGAGTATTTT. Its protein product is CASSLAGTGGEYF. The full variable domain, rest sourced from reference TRBV7-2 and TRBJ2-3, is GAGVSQSPSNKVTEKGKDVELRCDPISGHTALYWYRQSLGQGLEFLIYFQGNSAPDKSGLPSDRFSAERTGGSVSTLTIQRTQQEDSAVYLCASSLAGTGGEYFGPGTRLTVL.

This sequence joins TRBV15 and TRBJ2-1; TRBD2 matches 8 bases. Trimming removed 0 bases from V and 4 bases from J; junction bases left unmatched: 2. CDR3 length: 15 residues. Germline-derived CDR1 and CDR2 are LNHNV and YYDKDF (reference sequence). In DNA, the CDR3 is TGTGCCACCAGCAGAGAAGCGGGAGTGTACAATGAGCAGTTCTTC. Its translation is CATSREAGVYNEQFF.

The chain employs TRBV7-2 and TRBJ1-2, with D maybe TRBD1 (5 bases). The CDR3 length is 14 residues. Trimming took off 3 bases at V and 6 bases at J, with 14 bases between the two ends. Germline V lookup: CDR1 SGHTA, CDR2 FQGNSA. The CDR3 DNA follows: TGTGCCAGCAGCTTCCAGGGTGGCCTAAATGGCTACACCTTC. This encodes CASSFQGGLNGYTF.

V is TRBV6-6 and J is TRBJ2-7; 8 bases line up with TRBD2. The germline gives CDR1 MNHNY, CDR2 SVGAGI (reference sequence). Germline trimming cut 7 bases from V and 6 bases from J; bases unmatched to any gene: 14. The CDR3 spans 15 residues. As DNA, the CDR3 is TGTGCCAGCACCATCCACCTTCCGGGGACTAGCGAGCAGTACTTC. It specifies CASTIHLPGTSEQYF.

This rearrangement joins TRBV19 to TRBJ1-5; tentative D call: TRBD1 (5 bases). The germline V and J ends were trimmed by 6 bases and 4 bases, with 10 bases remaining between them. Germline V gene data show CDR1 as LNHDA and CDR2 as SQIVND (reference sequence). This CDR3 region has 13 residues. As DNA, the CDR3 is TGTGCCAGTAGACGACAGCCGAATCAGCCCCAGCATTTT. Amino acids: CASRRQPNQPQHF.

The V and J genes are TRBV6-1 and TRBJ2-7; 7 nucleotides agree with TRBD2. Germline V gives CDR1 MNHNS, CDR2 SASEGT. CDR3 length equals 16 residues. Trimming took 4 bases from V and 0 from J; bases not matched to a gene: 9. CDR3 sequence reads: CASSGPLAEHSYEQYF. The CDR3, as DNA: TGTGCCAGCAGTGGTCCTCTAGCGGAACACTCCTACGAGCAGTACTTC.

V is TRBV7-9 and J is TRBJ2-5; 7 nucleotides match TRBD2. The germline V gene encodes CDR1 SEHNR and CDR2 FQNEAQ (reference sequence). The V and J ends lost 0 bases and 5 bases, in that order; junction bases with no gene match: 3. The CDR3 extends over 14 amino acids. The CDR3 nucleotides read TGTGCCAGCAGCTTAGCGACTAGCAGGGAGACCCAGTACTTC. This encodes CASSLATSRETQYF.

This chain uses TRBV18 with TRBJ2-1, with a possible D match to TRBD2 (6 bases). V gave up 0 bases and J gave up 6 bases, with 6 bases separating them. Germline values: CDR1 KGHSH, CDR2 LQKENI. The CDR3 runs 13 residues. CDR3 residues: CASSPPSGNEQFF. The CDR3 DNA sequence: TGTGCCAGCTCACCACCTAGCGGCAATGAGCAGTTCTTC.

For this clone: This sample includes further DNA sequences coding for the same CDR3. The chain combines TRBV5-1 with TRBJ1-6, with D possibly TRBD1 on 5 matching bases. CDR1 is SGHRS, CDR2 YFSETQ, per germline. The CDR3 contains 14 residues. V was pared by 0 bases and J by 6 bases, with 7 bases between. The CDR3 loop is CASSLGQSNSPLHF. The CDR3 DNA reads as TGCGCCAGCAGCTTGGGACAGAGTAATTCACCCCTCCACTTT. The full variable domain, completed using reference TRBV5-1 and TRBJ1-6, is KAGVTQTPRYLIKTRGQQVTLSCSPISGHRSVSWYQQTPGQGLQFLFEYFSETQRNKGNFPGRFSGRQFSNSRSEMNVSTLELGDSALYLCASSLGQSNSPLHFGNGTRLTVT.

The J gene is TRBJ2-3, the V gene TRBV9; D is perhaps TRBD1 (5 bases). The CDR3 contains 15 residues. Trimming took 0 bases from V and 3 from J, leaving 11 bases between them. Germline loops: CDR1 SGDLS, CDR2 YYNGEE. The CDR3 DNA follows: TGTGCCAGCAGCGTAGAGAACAGGTGGACAGATACGCAGTATTTT. Its protein is CASSVENRWTDTQYF. The variable domain in full, with the rest retrieved from reference TRBV9 and TRBJ2-3, is DSGVTQTPKHLITATGQRVTLRCSPRSGDLSVYWYQQSLDQGLQFLIQYYNGEERAKGNILERFSAQQFPDLHSELNLSSLELGDSALYFCASSVENRWTDTQYFGPGTRLTVL.

This clone is a singleton in its sample. The rearrangement uses TRBV6-4 and TRBJ1-1; 9 positions match TRBD1. The CDR3 is 15 residues long. Germline CDR1 MRHNA, CDR2 SNTAGT. Germline trimming cut 5 bases from V and 5 bases from J; bases unmatched to any gene: 9. The CDR3 protein is CASSPVQGAVTEAFF. CDR3 bases: TGTGCCAGCAGTCCAGTACAGGGGGCAGTTACTGAAGCTTTCTTT.

This chain joins TRBV4-1 and TRBJ2-5, with D perhaps TRBD2 (5 bases). V lost 9 bases to trimming and J lost 0 bases, with 14 bases between them. The CDR3 is made up of 14 amino acids. Germline CDR1 MGHRA, CDR2 YSYEKL. CDR3 region: CASRLSDNQETQYF. In DNA, the CDR3 is TGCGCCAGTAGACTAAGCGACAACCAAGAGACCCAGTACTTC.

The V gene is TRBV5-4, the J gene TRBJ2-3; maybe TRBD1 (5 bases). Deletions cut 0 bases from V and 0 bases from J, with 8 bases between. This CDR3 comprises 15 residues. Germline V lookup: CDR1 SGHNT, CDR2 YYREEE (reference sequence). CDR3 DNA sequence: TGTGCCAGCAGCTTGGGGGGCCCAAGCACAGATACGCAGTATTTT. It encodes CASSLGGPSTDTQYF. The full variable domain, rest sourced from reference TRBV5-4 and TRBJ2-3, is ETGVTQSPTHLIKTRGQQVTLRCSSQSGHNTVSWYQQALGQGPQFIFQYYREEENGRGNFPPRFSGLQFPNYSSELNVNALELDDSALYLCASSLGGPSTDTQYFGPGTRLTVL.

This clone was counted a few times. This chain connects TRBV29-1 to TRBJ1-1, with D possibly TRBD1 on 6 matching bases. Germline values: CDR1 SQVTM, CDR2 ANQGSEA. The CDR3 consists of 12 residues. Trimming cost V 7 bases and J 7 bases, with 16 bases left between them. This chain's CDR3 is CSGGTGNGEAFF. The CDR3 coding sequence is TGCAGCGGGGGAACAGGGAACGGTGAAGCTTTCTTT.